This T cell receptor beta chain was retrieved from a study of shared clonotypes between healthy human individuals. A few counts support this clone. No antigen is known for it. Running of the assay took place at deep level. The sorted-subset replicate PCRs were given roughly 190 ng DNA, which is about 29,000 T cell genomes. TCRdb keeps only in-frame clones here, not all; method: immunoSEQ multiplex PCR. This repertoire shows 740,000 or so clones, about three quarters found once; its top ten account for around 1.8%. The CDR3 has 17 residues. The V gene's germline CDR1 is LNHNV and CDR2 YYDKDF (reference sequence). The V end was cut by 1 base, the J end by 0 bases, with 13 bases between. Study-level points and caveats: An effect of sequencing depth on clonotype sharing among donors was expected. Clonotypes shared by all four sorted-subset donors had higher generation probabilities than non-shared clonotypes.

The chain uses TRBV15 and TRBJ2-4; the D gene is possibly TRBD2 (7 bases). The origin of this receptor is a woman between 25 and 40 years old in good health. Sequencing was done on a sample of memory CD4+ T cells sorted from blood. Subset in this sample: CD45RA-negative fraction. The CDR3 DNA follows: TGTGCCACCAGCAGAGGGGAGGGGGACTTAGCCAAAAACATTCAGTACTTC. Translated: CATSRGEGDLAKNIQYF.